These 28 T cell receptor beta chains were all obtained from the same sample, sequenced in a study of blood T cell repertoires in COVID-19. Repertoires were generated with immunoSEQ multiplex PCR, while TCRdb's copy carries only in-frame clones and drops some. Here the sample spans fewer than 300,000 clones, about 85% being singletons. Sequences were obtained from peripheral blood. The receptors stem from a human donor with COVID-19, enrolled during active disease. The donor label of this sample is uncertain.

The CDR3 is CASSLGALGNTIYF. As DNA, the CDR3 is TGTGCCAGCAGTTTGGGGGCGTTAGGAAACACCATATATTTT. V gene TRBV28 combines with J gene TRBJ1-3, with D tentatively TRBD1 (6 bases). The germline CDR1 and CDR2 sequences are MDHEN and SYDVKM. Trimming stripped 3 bases from V and 4 bases from J, with 10 bases between. The CDR3 covers 14 residues.

This clone was observed a handful of times. The rearrangement joins TRBV6-6 to TRBJ1-3; D may be TRBD1 (6 bases). The CDR3 runs to 15 residues. From germline, CDR1 is MNHNY and CDR2 SVGAGI (reference sequence). Trimming pared 2 bases from V and 0 bases from J, leaving 8 bases between. As DNA, the CDR3 is TGTGCCAGCAGTTACCAGGGGAGCTCTGGAAACACCATATATTTT. Protein: CASSYQGSSGNTIYF.

The J gene is TRBJ2-1, the V gene TRBV6-5; TRBD2 matches 7 bases. V lost 2 bases, J lost 4 bases, and 5 bases stayed unmatched. The CDR3 runs to 15 residues. The germline CDR1 and CDR2 sequences are MNHEY and SVGAGI. The chain's CDR3 is CASSYRRGTYNEQFF. The CDR3 nucleotides read TGTGCCAGCAGTTACCGGCGGGGGACTTACAATGAGCAGTTCTTC.

V gene TRBV25-1 combines with J gene TRBJ2-7; D not certain. This CDR3 is 13 amino acids long. Germline V gene data show CDR1 as MGHDK and CDR2 as SYGVNS. V was shortened by 8 bases and J by 0 bases, with 11 bases between the two germline ends. CDR3 sequence: CASLGEDSYEQYF. DNA for the CDR3: TGTGCCAGCCTCGGAGAGGACTCCTACGAGCAGTACTTC.

V is TRBV10-3 and J is TRBJ2-2; D unclear. V was pared by 3 bases and J by 7 bases, with 3 bases between. This CDR3 is 11 amino acids long. Germline V gives CDR1 ENHRY, CDR2 SYGVKD. The CDR3 nucleotides are TGTGCCATCAGTGAATACGGGGAGCTGTTTTTT. Its translation is CAISEYGELFF.

The chain carries TRBV9 and TRBJ1-5, with D possibly being TRBD1 (5 bases). The CDR3 consists of 14 residues. V lost 3 bases to trimming and J lost 4 bases, with 11 bases between them. Germline V CDR1 and CDR2: SGDLS, YYNGEE. DNA for the CDR3: TGTGCCAGCAGCGGGGGGGTTCCTAATCAGCCCCAGCATTTT. Translation gives CASSGGVPNQPQHF.

The V and J genes are TRBV11-2 and TRBJ1-2; D remains ambiguous. This CDR3 has 12 amino acids. The V gene lost 5 bases and the J gene lost 2 bases, with 6 bases spanning the gap. Germline V lookup: CDR1 SGHAT, CDR2 FQNNGV. This chain's CDR3 is CASSEENYGYTF. CDR3 in DNA: TGTGCCAGCAGCGAGGAAAACTATGGCTACACCTTC. The full variable domain, completed using reference TRBV11-2 and TRBJ1-2, is EAGVAQSPRYKIIEKRQSVAFWCNPISGHATLYWYQQILGQGPKLLIQFQNNGVVDDSQLPKDRFSAERLKGVDSTLKIQPAKLEDSAVYLCASSEENYGYTFGSGTRLTVV.

J is TRBJ1-1 and V is TRBV6-1, with a tentative D call TRBD1 (5 bases). This CDR3 comprises 19 residues. Germline values: CDR1 MNHNS, CDR2 SASEGT. V was pared by 4 bases and J by 4 bases, with 28 bases between. The CDR3 here is CASSAAPHSLVGRGTEAFF. As DNA, the CDR3 is TGTGCCAGCAGTGCCGCACCCCACTCCCTGGTGGGTAGGGGCACTGAAGCTTTCTTT.

V and J are TRBV5-6 and TRBJ1-1; 7 nucleotides line up with TRBD1. The CDR3 sequence is 16 residues long. The germline V gene encodes CDR1 SGHDT and CDR2 YYEEEE. Trimming at V came to 4 bases and at J to 3 bases, leaving 12 bases not matched to a gene. The CDR3 DNA reads TGTGCCAGCAGCCGCCTAAGGTTGCAGGGGGACACTGAAGCTTTCTTT. Protein sequence: CASSRLRLQGDTEAFF.

The chain is built from TRBV11-1 and TRBJ2-5, with D tentatively TRBD2 (5 bases). Per germline, CDR1 SGHAT and CDR2 FQDESV (reference sequence). V was pared by 5 bases and J by 5 bases, with 21 bases between. This CDR3 has 16 residues. CDR3 DNA sequence: TGTGCCAGCAGCCCCGGGAATCGGGGAGCTGGGGAGACCCAGTACTTC. As protein: CASSPGNRGAGETQYF.

This chain uses TRBV9 with TRBJ2-2, with D uncertain. Germline V gene sequence: CDR1 SGDLS, CDR2 YYNGEE. This CDR3 comprises 16 residues. Trimming stripped 0 bases from V and 6 bases from J, with 15 bases between. This CDR3 is CASSVALGPPSGELFF. The CDR3 nucleotides read TGTGCCAGCAGCGTAGCCCTAGGCCCTCCATCCGGGGAGCTGTTTTTT.

V usage is TRBV27 and J usage is TRBJ2-7, with 11 nucleotides matching TRBD2. V lost 6 bases and J lost 6; bases outside the gene matches: 10. The length of the CDR3 is 15 residues. Per the germline V gene, CDR1 is MNHEY and CDR2 is SMNVEV (reference sequence). The CDR3 DNA follows: TGTGCCAGCAGGCTCATAGCGGGAGGGGTGGGCGAGCAGTACTTC. It yields the protein CASRLIAGGVGEQYF.

The chain recombines TRBV5-4 with TRBJ2-3; D possibly corresponds to TRBD1 (7 bases). V gave up 8 bases and J gave up 6 bases, with 19 bases separating them. Germline lookup yields CDR1 SGHNT and CDR2 YYREEE (reference sequence). The CDR3 spans 14 residues. The CDR3 DNA reads as TGTGCCAGGGAGGGAAACAGGGGATGGGATACGCAGTATTTT. It is translated as CAREGNRGWDTQYF.

The chain recombines TRBV19 with TRBJ2-3, with TRBD2 matching 8 bases. Per the germline V gene, CDR1 is LNHDA and CDR2 is SQIVND (reference sequence). The V segment lost 4 bases and the J segment 0 bases; nucleotides outside the gene matches: 6. The CDR3 runs to 16 residues. CDR3 loop: CASSTQREKSTDTQYF. In DNA form, the CDR3 reads TGTGCCAGTAGTACCCAGCGGGAGAAAAGCACAGATACGCAGTATTTT.

This chain connects TRBV2 to TRBJ1-5; 7 bases map to TRBD1. The CDR3 spans 17 residues. V lost 7 bases and J lost 0; bases outside the gene matches: 12. Per germline, CDR1 SNHLY and CDR2 FYNNEI. CDR3: CASTDRVQLYSNQPQHF. For the CDR3, the DNA is TGTGCCAGCACCGACAGGGTTCAACTATATAGCAATCAGCCCCAGCATTTT.

This clone turned up a few times. The genes are TRBV4-3 and TRBJ2-1; 9 bases match TRBD2. In germline, CDR1 is LGHNA, CDR2 YSLEER. The CDR3 is made up of 17 amino acids. The V and J ends lost 5 bases and 8 bases, in that order; junction bases with no gene match: 16. The CDR3 reads CASSKRGGAGGWDEQFF. DNA for the CDR3: TGCGCCAGCAGCAAAAGGGGGGGAGCGGGAGGATGGGATGAGCAGTTCTTC.

The J gene is TRBJ2-7, the V gene TRBV5-8; D remains unclear. The CDR3 runs to 15 residues. V gave up 5 bases and J gave up 3 bases, with 18 bases separating them. Germline assignment: CDR1 SGHTS and CDR2 YDEGEE. The CDR3 spells CASRVTVSPSYEQYF. CDR3 nucleotide sequence: TGTGCCAGCAGAGTAACGGTGTCCCCTAGCTACGAGCAGTACTTC.

The chain is built from TRBV28 and TRBJ1-6; no definite D call. V was cut by 0 bases and J by 7 bases, with 4 bases left in between. The CDR3 totals 13 residues. Germline CDR1 and CDR2: MDHEN and SYDVKM. Written as DNA, the CDR3 is TGTGCCAGCAGTTTATGGGAGAATTCACCCCTCCACTTT. It translates to CASSLWENSPLHF.

This chain joins TRBV28 and TRBJ2-1, with TRBD2 matching over 9 bases. CDR1 and CDR2 from the germline V gene are MDHEN and SYDVKM. The CDR3 loop spans 15 amino acids. V dropped 8 bases and J dropped 9; count of bases not matched to a gene: 14. CDR3 protein: CASGVPGLASGEQFF. The CDR3 DNA is TGTGCCAGCGGGGTCCCGGGACTAGCAAGCGGTGAGCAGTTCTTC.

The gene calls are TRBV16 and TRBJ1-5; unclear D gene. Per germline, CDR1 KGHSY and CDR2 FQNENV. V was trimmed by 1 base and J by 5 bases, leaving 6 bases between them. This CDR3 contains 13 residues. Here the CDR3 DNA reads TGTGCCAGCAGCCAATTCGCGGATCAGCCCCAGCATTTT. Translation: CASSQFADQPQHF. Combining the CDR3 with reference TRBV16 and TRBJ1-5 gives the whole variable domain GEEVAQTPKHLVRGEGQKAKLYCAPIKGHSYVFWYQQVLKNEFKFLISFQNENVFDETGMPKERFSAKCLPNSPCSLEIQATKLEDSAVYFCASSQFADQPQHFGDGTRLSIL.

The CDR3: CAWSRDRVERAFF. The CDR3 DNA reads TGTGCCTGGAGTCGGGACAGGGTTGAAAGAGCTTTCTTT. The V gene is TRBV30, the J gene TRBJ1-1; TRBD1 matches at 9 bases. The CDR3 totals 13 residues. The trim removed 2 bases at V and 10 bases at J, leaving 8 bases unmatched. Per the germline V gene, CDR1 is GTSNPN and CDR2 is SVGIG (reference sequence).

This clone was counted a few times. The chain uses TRBV10-2 and TRBJ2-1; D possibly corresponds to TRBD2 (6 bases). This CDR3 region has 14 residues. Germline CDR1 is WSHSY and CDR2 is SAAADI. V lost 8 bases and J 9 bases, leaving 20 bases between the germline ends. The CDR3 loop is CASLQDSGMGEQFF. Here the CDR3 DNA reads TGCGCCAGCCTCCAGGATAGCGGAATGGGTGAGCAGTTCTTC.

The J gene is TRBJ1-5, the V gene TRBV28; tentative D call: TRBD1 (6 bases). Germline CDR1 MDHEN, CDR2 SYDVKM. The V end lost 6 bases, the J end lost 6 bases, and 12 bases lay between the germline ends. The CDR3 contains 13 residues. CDR3 sequence (DNA): TGTGCCAGCAGGACAGGATATGGTCAGCCCCAGCATTTT. Translated, it gives CASRTGYGQPQHF.

The chain carries TRBV5-1 and TRBJ2-1; 8 positions agree with TRBD2. J was trimmed by 8 bases and V by 3 bases; bases with no gene match: 13. CDR1 and CDR2 (germline): SGHRS, YFSETQ. The CDR3 is 16 residues long. CDR3 sequence (DNA): TGCGCCAGCAGCTCCGTAGCGGGATATTTCGGGGATGAGCAGTTCTTC. Protein product: CASSSVAGYFGDEQFF.

V usage is TRBV19 and J usage is TRBJ1-2; perhaps TRBD1 as D (6 bases). CDR1 and CDR2 from the germline V gene are LNHDA and SQIVND (reference sequence). The CDR3 consists of 14 residues. With 7 bases removed from V and 5 bases from J, the gap between germline ends came to 17 bases. The CDR3 reads CASIGAGEWYGYTF. DNA for the CDR3: TGTGCCAGTATTGGGGCAGGGGAATGGTATGGCTACACCTTC.

The chain joins TRBV5-1 to TRBJ1-2; 9 bases line up with TRBD1. CDR3 size: 14 residues. The junction had 4 bases not matched to a gene; V was cut back by 3 bases and J by 4 bases. The germline gives CDR1 SGHRS, CDR2 YFSETQ. The CDR3 coding sequence is TGCGCCAGCAGCTCGGGACAGGGCGTCTATGGCTACACCTTC. It specifies CASSSGQGVYGYTF.

The gene calls are TRBV5-1 and TRBJ2-2; TRBD2 agrees at 11 bases. The ends lost 3 bases at V and 5 bases at J; junction bases unmatched: 6. The CDR3 totals 16 residues. Germline V gene lookup returns CDR1 SGHRS and CDR2 YFSETQ. The CDR3 protein is CASSWGLAVTTGELFF. The CDR3 DNA reads TGCGCCAGCAGCTGGGGACTAGCGGTAACAACCGGGGAGCTGTTTTTT.

The V and J genes are TRBV5-6 and TRBJ2-2; TRBD1 is a possible D gene (6 bases). CDR3 size: 14 residues. CDR1 is SGHDT and CDR2 is YYEEEE in the germline V gene. Between the trimmed V and J ends, which lost 4 bases and 5 bases, there was a span of 12 bases. This CDR3 is CASSPETGTGELFF. The DNA of the CDR3 is TGTGCCAGCAGCCCCGAGACAGGTACCGGGGAGCTGTTTTTT.